This T cell receptor (beta chain) was captured in a study of CD8+CD57+ T cells in acquired aplastic anemia. Turning to the study itself: CD4+ and CD8+ cells, once sorted, gave DNA averaging about 3.4 ug. On average, healthy donors gave approximately 10 million reads for CD4+ cells. Whole-study findings and limits: Researchers report that about 28 CD8+ CDR3 sequences appeared in both patients and controls.

As for this clonotype: Its antigen is unidentified.

It was genomic DNA that served as the template for profiling TCR beta VDJ and CDR3. TCRdb reanalysed the reads using MiXCR and keeps one entry per CDR3 protein. The sample lists 65,000 or so distinct CDR3 sequences; over 45% were seen once. Deletions cut 3 bases from V and 2 bases from J, with 11 bases between. The CDR3 consists of 14 residues. Germline V gene sequence: CDR1 SGHVS, CDR2 FQNEAQ. This clonotype was obtained from a human donor in good health, serving as a control. The chain employs TRBV7-8 and TRBJ2-7; D gene uncertain. Source material: sorted CD4+, CD8+, or CD8+CD57+ T cells (not recorded which) from PBMCs. CDR3 sequence reads: CASSFSNTAYEQYF. The CDR3 nucleotides are TGTGCCAGCAGCTTCAGTAATACAGCCTACGAGCAGTACTTC. Full variable domain (missing parts from reference TRBV7-8 and TRBJ2-7): GAGVSQSPRYKVAKRGQDVALRCDPISGHVSLFWYQQALGQGPEFLTYFQNEAQLDKSGLPSDRFFAERPEGSVSTLKIQRTQQEDSAVYLCASSFSNTAYEQYFGPGTRLTVT.